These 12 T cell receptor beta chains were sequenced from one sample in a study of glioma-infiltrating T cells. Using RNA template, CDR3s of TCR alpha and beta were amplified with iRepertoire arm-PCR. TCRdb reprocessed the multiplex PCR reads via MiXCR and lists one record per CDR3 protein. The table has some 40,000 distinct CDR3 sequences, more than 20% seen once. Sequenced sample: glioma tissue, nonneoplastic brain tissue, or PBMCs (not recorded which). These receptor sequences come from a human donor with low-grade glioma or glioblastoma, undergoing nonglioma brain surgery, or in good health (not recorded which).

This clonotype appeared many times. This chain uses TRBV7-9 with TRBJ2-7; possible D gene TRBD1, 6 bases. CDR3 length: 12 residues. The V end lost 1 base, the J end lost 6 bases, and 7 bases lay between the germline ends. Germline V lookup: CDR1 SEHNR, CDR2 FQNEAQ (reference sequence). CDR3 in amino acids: CASSLGGGEQYV. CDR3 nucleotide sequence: TGTGCCAGCAGCTTAGGAGGGGGCGAGCAGTACGTC.

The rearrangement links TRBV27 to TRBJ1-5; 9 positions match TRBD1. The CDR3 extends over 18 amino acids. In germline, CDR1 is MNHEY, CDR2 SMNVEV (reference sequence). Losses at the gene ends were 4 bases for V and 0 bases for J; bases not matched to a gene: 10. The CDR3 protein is CASSSTLGTGFSNQPQHF. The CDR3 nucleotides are TGTGCCAGCAGTTCTACACTGGGGACAGGGTTTAGCAATCAGCCCCAGCATTTT.

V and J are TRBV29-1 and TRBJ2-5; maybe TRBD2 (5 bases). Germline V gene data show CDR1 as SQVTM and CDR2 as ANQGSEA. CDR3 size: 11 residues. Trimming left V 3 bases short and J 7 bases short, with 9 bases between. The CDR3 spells CSVDGEVTQYF. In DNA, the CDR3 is TGCAGCGTTGACGGGGAAGTGACCCAGTACTTC.

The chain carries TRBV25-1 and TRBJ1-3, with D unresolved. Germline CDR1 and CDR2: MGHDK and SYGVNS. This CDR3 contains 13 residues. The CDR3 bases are TGTGTTAGCAGTGAGCCGGCAGGAAACACCATATATTTT. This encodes CVSSEPAGNTIYF.

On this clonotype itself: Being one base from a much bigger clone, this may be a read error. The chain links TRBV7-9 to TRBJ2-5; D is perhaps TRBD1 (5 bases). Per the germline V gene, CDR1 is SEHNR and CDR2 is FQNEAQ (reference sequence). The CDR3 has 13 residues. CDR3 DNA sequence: TGTGCCAGCAGCTTCGACAGTCAAGGGACCCAGTACTTC. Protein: CASSFDSQGTQYF.

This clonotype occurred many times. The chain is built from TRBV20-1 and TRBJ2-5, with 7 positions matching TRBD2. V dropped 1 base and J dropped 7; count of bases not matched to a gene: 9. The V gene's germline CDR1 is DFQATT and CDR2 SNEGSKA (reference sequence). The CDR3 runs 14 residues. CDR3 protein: CSARVAGPTGTQYF. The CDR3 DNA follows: TGCAGTGCTAGAGTAGCGGGCCCTACGGGGACCCAGTACTTC.

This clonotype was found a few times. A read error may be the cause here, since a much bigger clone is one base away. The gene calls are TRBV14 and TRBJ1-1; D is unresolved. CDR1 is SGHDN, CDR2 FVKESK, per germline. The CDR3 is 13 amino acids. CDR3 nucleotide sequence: TGTGCCAGCAGCCGGGAGTTGAACACTGAAGCTTCCTTT. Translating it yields CASSRELNTEASF.

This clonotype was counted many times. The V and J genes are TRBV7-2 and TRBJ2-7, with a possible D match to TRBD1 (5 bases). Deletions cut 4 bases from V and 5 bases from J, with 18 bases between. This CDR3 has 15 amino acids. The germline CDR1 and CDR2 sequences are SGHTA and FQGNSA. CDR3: CASSSRQTSSHEQYF. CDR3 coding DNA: TGTGCCAGCAGCTCGAGACAGACCTCAAGCCACGAGCAGTACTTC.

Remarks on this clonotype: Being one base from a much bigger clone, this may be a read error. CDR3 loop: CASSSRTSGGATDKQYF. CDR3 DNA: TGCGCCAGCAGCTCGCGGACTAGCGGGGGGGCAACAGATAAGCAGTATTTT. The gene calls are TRBV4-1 and TRBJ2-3; 15 bases fit TRBD2. This CDR3 spans 17 amino acids. Germline values: CDR1 MGHRA, CDR2 YSYEKL.

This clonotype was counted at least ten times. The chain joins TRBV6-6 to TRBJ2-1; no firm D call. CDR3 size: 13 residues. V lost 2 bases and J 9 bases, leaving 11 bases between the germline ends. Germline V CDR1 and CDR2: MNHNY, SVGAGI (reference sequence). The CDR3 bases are TGTGCCAGCAGTTACCACGCTATCGGTGAGCAGTTCTTC. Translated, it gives CASSYHAIGEQFF.

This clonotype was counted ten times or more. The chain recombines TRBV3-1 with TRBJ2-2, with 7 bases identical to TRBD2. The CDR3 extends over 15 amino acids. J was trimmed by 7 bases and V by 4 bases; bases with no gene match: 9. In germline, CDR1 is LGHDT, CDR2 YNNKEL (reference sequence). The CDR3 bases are TGTGCCAGCAGCCTTCGCGGGAGCTTCGGCGGGGAGCTGTTTTTT. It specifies CASSLRGSFGGELFF.

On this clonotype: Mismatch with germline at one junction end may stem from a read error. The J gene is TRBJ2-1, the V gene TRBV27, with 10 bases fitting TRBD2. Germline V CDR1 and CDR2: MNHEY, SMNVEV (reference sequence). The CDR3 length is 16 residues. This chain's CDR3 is CASSLPAGGTGNVQFF. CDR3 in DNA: TGTGCCAGCAGCTTACCAGCGGGGGGGACTGGCAATGTGCAGTTCTTC.